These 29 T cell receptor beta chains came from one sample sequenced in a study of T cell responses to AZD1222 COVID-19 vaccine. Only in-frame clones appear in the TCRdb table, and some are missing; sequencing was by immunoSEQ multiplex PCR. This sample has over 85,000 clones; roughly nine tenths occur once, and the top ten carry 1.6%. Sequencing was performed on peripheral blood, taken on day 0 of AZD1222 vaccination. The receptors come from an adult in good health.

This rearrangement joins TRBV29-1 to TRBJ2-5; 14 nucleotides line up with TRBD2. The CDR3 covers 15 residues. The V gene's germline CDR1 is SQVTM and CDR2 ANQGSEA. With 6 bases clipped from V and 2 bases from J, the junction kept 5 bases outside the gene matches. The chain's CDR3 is CSVTTSGGVQETQYF. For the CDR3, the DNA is TGCAGCGTGACGACTAGCGGGGGGGTACAAGAGACCCAGTACTTC.

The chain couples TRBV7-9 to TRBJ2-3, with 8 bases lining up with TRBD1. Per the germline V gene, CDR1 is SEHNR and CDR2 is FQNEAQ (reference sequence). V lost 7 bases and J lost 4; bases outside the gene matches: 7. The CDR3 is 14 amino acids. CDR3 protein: CASIGQGLPDTQYF. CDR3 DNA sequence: TGTGCCAGCATCGGACAGGGTCTACCAGATACGCAGTATTTT.

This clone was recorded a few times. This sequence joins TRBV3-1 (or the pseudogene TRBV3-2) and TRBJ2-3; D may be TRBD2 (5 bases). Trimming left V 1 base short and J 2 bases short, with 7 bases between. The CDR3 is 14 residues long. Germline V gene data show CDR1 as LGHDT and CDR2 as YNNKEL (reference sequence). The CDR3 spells CASSQGGITDTQYF. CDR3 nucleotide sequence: TGTGCCAGCAGCCAAGGAGGGATCACAGATACGCAGTATTTT.

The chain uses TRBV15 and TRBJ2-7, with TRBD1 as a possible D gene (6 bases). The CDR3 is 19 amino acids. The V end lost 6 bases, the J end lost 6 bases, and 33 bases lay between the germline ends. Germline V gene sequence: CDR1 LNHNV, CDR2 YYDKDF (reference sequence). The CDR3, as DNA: TGTGCCACCAGTTTTTCCCATACAAACCCGGGACACGGGGTTTCCGAGCAGTACTTC. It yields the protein CATSFSHTNPGHGVSEQYF.

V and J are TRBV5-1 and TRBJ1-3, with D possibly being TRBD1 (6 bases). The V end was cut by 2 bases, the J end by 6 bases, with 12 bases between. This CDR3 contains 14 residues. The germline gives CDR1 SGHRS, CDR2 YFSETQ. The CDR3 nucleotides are TGCGCCAGCAGCTTCAACAGGGCTTCAAACACCATATATTTT. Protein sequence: CASSFNRASNTIYF.

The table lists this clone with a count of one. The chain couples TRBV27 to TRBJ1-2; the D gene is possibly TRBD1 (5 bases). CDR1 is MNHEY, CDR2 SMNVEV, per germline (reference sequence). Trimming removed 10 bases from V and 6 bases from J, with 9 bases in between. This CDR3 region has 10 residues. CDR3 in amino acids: CATRQNGYTF. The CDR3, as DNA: TGTGCCACCAGACAGAATGGCTACACCTTC.

CDR3 nucleotides: TGCGCCAGCAGCTGGGGCGGGCAGGGGGCCAACTATGGCTACACCTTC. Translation: CASSWGGQGANYGYTF. V gene TRBV5-1 combines with J gene TRBJ1-2; 8 nucleotides match TRBD1. The CDR3 has 16 amino acids. After removal of 3 bases from V and 2 bases from J, the junction contained 9 bases not matched to a gene. Germline-derived CDR1 and CDR2 are SGHRS and YFSETQ.

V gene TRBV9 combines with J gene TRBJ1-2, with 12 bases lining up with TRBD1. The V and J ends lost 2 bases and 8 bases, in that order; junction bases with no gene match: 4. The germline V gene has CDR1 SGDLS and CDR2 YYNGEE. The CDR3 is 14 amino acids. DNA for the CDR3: TGTGCCAGCAGCGTGGGACAGGGGGCGTCGGGCTACACCTTC. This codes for CASSVGQGASGYTF.

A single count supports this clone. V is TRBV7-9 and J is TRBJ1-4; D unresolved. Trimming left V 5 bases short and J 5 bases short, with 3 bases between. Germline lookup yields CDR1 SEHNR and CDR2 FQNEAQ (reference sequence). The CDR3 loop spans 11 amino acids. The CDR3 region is CASSQNEKLFF. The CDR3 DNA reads TGTGCCAGCAGCCAAAATGAAAAACTGTTTTTT.

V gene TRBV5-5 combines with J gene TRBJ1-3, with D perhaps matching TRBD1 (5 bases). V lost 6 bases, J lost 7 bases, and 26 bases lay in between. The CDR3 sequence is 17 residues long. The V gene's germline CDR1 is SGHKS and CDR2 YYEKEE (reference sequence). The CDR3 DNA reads TGTGCCAGCACCCATCAAATGGGGGGTTATTTATCGAACACCATATATTTT. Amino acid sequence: CASTHQMGGYLSNTIYF.

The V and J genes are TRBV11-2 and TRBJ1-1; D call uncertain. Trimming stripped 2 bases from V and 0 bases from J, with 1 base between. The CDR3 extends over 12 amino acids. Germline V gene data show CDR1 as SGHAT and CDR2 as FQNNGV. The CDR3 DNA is TGTGCCAGCAGCTTAATGAACACTGAAGCTTTCTTT. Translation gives CASSLMNTEAFF. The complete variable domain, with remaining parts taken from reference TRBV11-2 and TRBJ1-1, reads EAGVAQSPRYKIIEKRQSVAFWCNPISGHATLYWYQQILGQGPKLLIQFQNNGVVDDSQLPKDRFSAERLKGVDSTLKIQPAKLEDSAVYLCASSLMNTEAFFGQGTRLTVV.

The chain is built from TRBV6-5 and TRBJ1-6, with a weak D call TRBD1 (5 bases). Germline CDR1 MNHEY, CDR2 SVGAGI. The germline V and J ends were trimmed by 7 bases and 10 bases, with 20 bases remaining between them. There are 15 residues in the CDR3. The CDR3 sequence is CASKRVRRAASPLHF. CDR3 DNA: TGTGCCAGCAAAAGGGTTCGCAGGGCGGCCTCACCCCTCCACTTT.

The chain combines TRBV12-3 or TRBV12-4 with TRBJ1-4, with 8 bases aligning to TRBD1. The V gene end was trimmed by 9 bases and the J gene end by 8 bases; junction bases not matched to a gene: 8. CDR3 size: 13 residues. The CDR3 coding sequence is TGTGCCAGTTCGGACAGGGAAGGCGAAAAACTGTTTTTT. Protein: CASSDREGEKLFF.

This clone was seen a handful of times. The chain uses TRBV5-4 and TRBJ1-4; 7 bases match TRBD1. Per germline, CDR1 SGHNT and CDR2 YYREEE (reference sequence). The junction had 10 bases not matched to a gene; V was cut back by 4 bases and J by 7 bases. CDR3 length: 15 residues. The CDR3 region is CASSPGGGAGEKLFF. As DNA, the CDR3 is TGTGCCAGCAGCCCGGGAGGGGGCGCAGGTGAAAAACTGTTTTTT.

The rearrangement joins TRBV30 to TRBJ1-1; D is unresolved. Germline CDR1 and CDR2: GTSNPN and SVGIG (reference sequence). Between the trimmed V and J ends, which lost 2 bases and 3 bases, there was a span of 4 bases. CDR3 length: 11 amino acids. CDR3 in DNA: TGTGCCTGGAGTCGGGACACTGAAGCTTTCTTT. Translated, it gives CAWSRDTEAFF.

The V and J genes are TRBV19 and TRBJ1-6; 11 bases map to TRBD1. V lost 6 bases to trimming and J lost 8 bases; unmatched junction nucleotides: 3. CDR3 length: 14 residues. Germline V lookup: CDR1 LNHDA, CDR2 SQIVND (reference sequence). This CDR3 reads CASRDRGQYSPLHF. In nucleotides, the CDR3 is TGTGCCAGTAGGGACAGGGGGCAGTATTCACCCCTCCACTTT.

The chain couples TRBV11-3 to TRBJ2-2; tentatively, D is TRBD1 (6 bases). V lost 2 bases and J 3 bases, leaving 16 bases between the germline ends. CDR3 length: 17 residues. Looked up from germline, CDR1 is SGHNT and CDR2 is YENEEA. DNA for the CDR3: TGTGCCAGCAGCTTAAGTCCCGAGACAGGAGACACCGGGGAGCTGTTTTTT. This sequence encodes CASSLSPETGDTGELFF.

As DNA, the CDR3 is TGCGCCAGCAGTGACACTAACTATGGCTACACCTTC. As protein: CASSDTNYGYTF. The V and J genes are TRBV10-2 and TRBJ1-2; D call uncertain. Trimming left V 3 bases short and J 0 bases short, with 2 bases between. CDR3 length: 12 residues. Germline lookup yields CDR1 WSHSY and CDR2 SAAADI.

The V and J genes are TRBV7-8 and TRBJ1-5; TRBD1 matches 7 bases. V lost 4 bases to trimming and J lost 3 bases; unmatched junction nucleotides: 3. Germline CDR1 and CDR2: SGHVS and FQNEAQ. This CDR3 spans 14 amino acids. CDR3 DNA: TGTGCCAGCAGCTCCGGGACAGTCAATCAGCCCCAGCATTTT. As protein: CASSSGTVNQPQHF. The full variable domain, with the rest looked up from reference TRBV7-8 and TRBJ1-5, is GAGVSQSPRYKVAKRGQDVALRCDPISGHVSLFWYQQALGQGPEFLTYFQNEAQLDKSGLPSDRFFAERPEGSVSTLKIQRTQQEDSAVYLCASSSGTVNQPQHFGDGTRLSIL.

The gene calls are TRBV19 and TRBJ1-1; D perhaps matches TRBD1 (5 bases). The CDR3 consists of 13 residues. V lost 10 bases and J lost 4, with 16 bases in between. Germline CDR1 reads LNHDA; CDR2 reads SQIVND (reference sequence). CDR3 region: CATSSGTATEAFF. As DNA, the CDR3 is TGTGCCACCTCATCGGGGACTGCCACTGAAGCTTTCTTT.

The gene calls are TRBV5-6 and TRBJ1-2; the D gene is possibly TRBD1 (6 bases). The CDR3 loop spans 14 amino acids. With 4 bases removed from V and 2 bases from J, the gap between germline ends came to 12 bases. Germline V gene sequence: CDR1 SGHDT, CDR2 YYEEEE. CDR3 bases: TGTGCCAGCAGCATACAGGGCCTGAACTATGGCTACACCTTC. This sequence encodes CASSIQGLNYGYTF.

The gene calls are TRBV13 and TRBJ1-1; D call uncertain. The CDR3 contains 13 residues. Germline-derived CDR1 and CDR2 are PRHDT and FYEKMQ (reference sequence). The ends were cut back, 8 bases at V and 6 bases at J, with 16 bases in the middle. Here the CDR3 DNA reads TGTGCCAGCGCGGATCCCATGGCGGCTGAAGCTTTCTTT. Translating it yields CASADPMAAEAFF.

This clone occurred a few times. The CDR3 DNA sequence: TGTGCCAGCAGTTACCGGACAAAGGAGAGTGAAGCTTTCTTT. Its translation: CASSYRTKESEAFF. The chain uses TRBV6-5 and TRBJ1-1; weak D call: TRBD1 (5 bases). CDR1 and CDR2 from the germline V gene are MNHEY and SVGAGI. With 2 bases removed from V and 7 bases from J, the gap between germline ends came to 14 bases. CDR3 length: 14 amino acids.

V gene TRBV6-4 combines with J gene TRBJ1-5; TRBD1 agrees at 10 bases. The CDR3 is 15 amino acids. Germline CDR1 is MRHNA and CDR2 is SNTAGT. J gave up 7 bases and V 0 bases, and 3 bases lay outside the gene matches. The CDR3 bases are TGTGCCAGCAGTGACTCATCGACAGGGGGCCAGCCCCAGCATTTT. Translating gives CASSDSSTGGQPQHF.

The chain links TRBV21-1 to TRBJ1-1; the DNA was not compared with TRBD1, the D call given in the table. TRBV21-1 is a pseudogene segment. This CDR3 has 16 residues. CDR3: CASSKVPDRGRTEAFF. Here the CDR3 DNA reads TGTGCCAGCAGCAAAGTACCGGACAGGGGGCGAACTGAAGCTTTCTTT.

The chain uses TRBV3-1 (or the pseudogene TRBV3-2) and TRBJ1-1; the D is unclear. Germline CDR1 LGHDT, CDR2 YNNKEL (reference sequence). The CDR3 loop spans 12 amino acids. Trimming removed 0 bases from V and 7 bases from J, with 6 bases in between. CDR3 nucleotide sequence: TGTGCCAGCAGCCAAGAGTGGAGTGAAGCTTTCTTT. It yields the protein CASSQEWSEAFF.

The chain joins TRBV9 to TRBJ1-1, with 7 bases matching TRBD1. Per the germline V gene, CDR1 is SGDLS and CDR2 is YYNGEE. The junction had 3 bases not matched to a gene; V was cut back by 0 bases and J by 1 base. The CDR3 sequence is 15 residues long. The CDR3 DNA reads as TGTGCCAGCAGCGTAGTGGGACAGTCGAACACTGAAGCTTTCTTT. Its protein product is CASSVVGQSNTEAFF.

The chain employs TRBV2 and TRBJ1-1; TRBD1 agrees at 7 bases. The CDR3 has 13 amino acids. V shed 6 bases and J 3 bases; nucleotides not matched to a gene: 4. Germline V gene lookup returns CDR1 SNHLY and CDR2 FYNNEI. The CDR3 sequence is CASRMTGYTEAFF. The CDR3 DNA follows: TGTGCCAGCAGGATGACAGGGTACACTGAAGCTTTCTTT.

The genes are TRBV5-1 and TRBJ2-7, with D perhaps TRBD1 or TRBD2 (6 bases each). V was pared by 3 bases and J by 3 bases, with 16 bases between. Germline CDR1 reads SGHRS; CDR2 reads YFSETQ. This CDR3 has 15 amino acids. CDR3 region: CASSSGTGRIYEQYF. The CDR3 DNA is TGCGCCAGCAGCTCGGGAACAGGGAGGATCTACGAGCAGTACTTC.